This is a list of T cell receptor beta chains from one sample in a study of memory CD4+ T cells and cytomegalovirus serostatus. This table comes from immunoSEQ multiplex PCR, and its TCRdb copy is limited to in-frame clones, with some not included. The sample has over 40,000 clones, 78% seen once. The sequenced sample consisted of memory CD4+ T cells from blood. These receptors originate from an adult in good health and CMV-seronegative. Both conserved end residues are trimmed from each CDR3. The D gene is left open where the match is weak.

D gene,J gene,CDR3 length,V gene,CDR3 protein
.,TRBJ2-3,10,TRBV5-1,ASSLATDTQY
TRBD2,TRBJ2-5,13,TRBV7-8,ASSPKRGPWETQY
TRBD2,TRBJ2-1,13,TRBV15,ATSRGKTSGVEQF
.,TRBJ2-1,12,TRBV30,AWSLGGSTSEQF
.,TRBJ1-3,15,TRBV18,ASSPGGRAVSGNTIY
TRBD1,TRBJ1-5,13,TRBV6-4,ASTRGTEKNQPQH
.,TRBJ1-6,12,TRBV11-2,ASSPTRGNSPLH
.,TRBJ1-3,11,TRBV30,AWNTFSGNTIY
.,TRBJ2-7,11,TRBV6-6,ASSYRRSYEQY
TRBD1,TRBJ1-1,16,TRBV4-1,ASSYRSMDRGIGTEAF
.,TRBJ2-6,14,TRBV4-1,AASGTGGAGANVLT
.,TRBJ2-4,14,TRBV19,ASSLVQGMAKNIQY
.,TRBJ2-7,8,TRBV2,ASRTYEQY
TRBD1,TRBJ2-5,13,TRBV11-1,ASSTDRGRQETQY
.,TRBJ1-1,12,TRBV14,ASSQDLGTGEAF